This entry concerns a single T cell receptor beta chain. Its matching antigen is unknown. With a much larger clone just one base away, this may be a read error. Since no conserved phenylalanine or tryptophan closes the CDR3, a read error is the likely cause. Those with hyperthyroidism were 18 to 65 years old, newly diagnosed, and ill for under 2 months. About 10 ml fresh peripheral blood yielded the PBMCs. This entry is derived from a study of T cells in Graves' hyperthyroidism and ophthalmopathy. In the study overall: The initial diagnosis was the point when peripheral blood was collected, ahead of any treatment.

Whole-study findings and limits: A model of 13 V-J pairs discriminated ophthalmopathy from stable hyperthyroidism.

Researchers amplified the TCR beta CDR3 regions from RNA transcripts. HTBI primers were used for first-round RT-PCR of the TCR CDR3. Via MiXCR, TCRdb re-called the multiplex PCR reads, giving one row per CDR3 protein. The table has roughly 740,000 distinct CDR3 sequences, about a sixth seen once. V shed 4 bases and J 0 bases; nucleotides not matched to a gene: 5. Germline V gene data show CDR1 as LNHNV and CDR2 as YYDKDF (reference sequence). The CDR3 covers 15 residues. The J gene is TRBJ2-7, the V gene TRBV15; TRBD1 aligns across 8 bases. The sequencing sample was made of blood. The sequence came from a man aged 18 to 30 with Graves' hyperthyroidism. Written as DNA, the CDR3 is TGTGCCACCAGCATACGGACAGGGAGCTCCTACGAGCAGTACCTC. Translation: CATSIRTGSSYEQYL.